The table lists the clone carrying this T cell receptor (beta chain) with many counts. Its matching antigen is unknown. The sample belongs to a study of post-analysis software for immune sequencing data. Whole-study context: There were relapsing-remitting, secondary progressive and progressive-relapsing multiple sclerosis among the disease courses included. Findings and caveats of the study: Controls had lower frequencies than patients of a handful of TRBV segments, which included TRBV5-6, TRBV5-1 and TRBV20-1. Controls showed significantly higher normalized Chao1 diversity than did multiple sclerosis patients.

The CDR3 runs to 14 residues. CDR1 SGHVS and CDR2 FQNEAQ come from the germline V gene. The V gene lost 10 bases and the J gene lost 0 bases, with 14 bases spanning the gap. Tagging with unique molecular identifiers was a feature of the TCR beta cDNA libraries. TCRdb reanalysed the PCR reads using MiXCR and keeps one entry per CDR3 protein. Found here are roughly 180,000 distinct CDR3 sequences, around 30% of them singletons; the top ten hold approximately 1.5%. The chain combines TRBV7-8 with TRBJ2-3; a possible D gene is TRBD1 (6 bases). The sequence was collected from a girl between 10 and 17 years old with multiple sclerosis. What was sequenced was blood. The CDR3 DNA reads as TGTGCCACCGCCATAGGGGGAAGCACAGATACGCAGTATTTT. This encodes CATAIGGSTDTQYF.